Listed below are T cell receptor beta chains from one sample, sequenced in a study of blood T cell repertoires in COVID-19. Using immunoSEQ multiplex PCR, the repertoire was profiled, and TCRdb retains in-frame clones only, with some absent. Of about 130,000 clones detected, roughly nine tenths appear once; the ten largest clones hold about 4%. The sequenced sample consisted of peripheral blood. The receptors originated from a man aged 50-59 years with active COVID-19. The CDR3 runs from the conserved cysteine through the conserved F or W. Each record gives: clone size, V gene, J gene, D gene, CDR3 protein, CDR3 DNA. D genes are given only for firm matches. Size is stated for part of the rows, as once, few or many counts, or as a class when the clone is expanded.

>NA|TRBV3-1/TRBV3-2|TRBJ1-3|NA
CASSLTWGKGNTIYF
TGTGCCAGCAGCCTAACGTGGGGCAAAGGAAACACCATATATTTT
>NA|TRBV7-8|TRBJ2-3|NA
CASRQPWEGGQDTQYF
TGTGCCAGCAGACAACCATGGGAGGGGGGGCAAGATACGCAGTATTTT
>NA|TRBV27|TRBJ1-2|TRBD1
CASSRLTGGATNYGYTF
TGTGCCAGCAGCCGACTGACAGGGGGTGCTACTAACTATGGCTACACCTTC
>NA|TRBV10-3|TRBJ2-7|NA
CAIRDRPYEQYF
TGTGCCATCCGTGACAGGCCTTACGAGCAGTACTTC
>NA|TRBV3-1/TRBV3-2|TRBJ2-6|TRBD1
CASSQADRGGANVLTF
TGTGCCAGCAGCCAAGCTGACAGGGGAGGGGCCAACGTCCTGACTTTC
>NA|TRBV11-2|TRBJ1-5|NA
CASSHLSGQPQHF
TGTGCCAGCAGCCACCTTAGCGGTCAGCCCCAGCATTTT
>NA|TRBV4-1|TRBJ2-3|NA
CASSQGVGAGDTQYF
TGCGCCAGCAGCCAAGGGGTGGGGGCTGGAGATACGCAGTATTTT
>NA|TRBV19|TRBJ1-1|NA
CASSIGSGRPTEAFF
TGTGCCAGTAGTATAGGGTCGGGAAGACCCACTGAAGCTTTCTTT
>NA|TRBV7-9|TRBJ1-5|TRBD1
CASSRGTGQYSNQPQHF
TGTGCCAGCAGCCGGGGGACAGGGCAGTATAGCAATCAGCCCCAGCATTTT
>NA|TRBV19|TRBJ1-1|NA
CASSIRGDTEAFF
TGTGCCAGTAGTATACGAGGAGACACTGAAGCTTTCTTT
>NA|TRBV11-3|TRBJ2-3|TRBD2
CASSLQGPGLAGDSYF
TGTGCCAGCAGCTTACAGGGACCGGGACTAGCGGGAGATTCGTATTTT
>NA|TRBV5-1|TRBJ2-5|NA
CASSWSGSQQETQYF
TGCGCCAGCAGCTGGTCGGGTTCCCAACAAGAGACCCAGTACTTC
>NA|TRBV3-1/TRBV3-2|TRBJ2-4|NA
CASSHIRGVAKNIQYF
TGTGCCAGCAGCCATATCAGGGGGGTCGCCAAAAACATTCAGTACTTC
>NA|TRBV7-9|TRBJ2-1|TRBD2
CASSFPVLSGRKAYNEQFF
TGTGCCAGCAGCTTTCCGGTGCTGAGCGGGAGAAAGGCCTACAATGAGCAGTTCTTC
>NA|TRBV5-1|TRBJ1-6|TRBD1
CASSLGGQYNSPLHF
TGCGCCAGCAGCTTAGGGGGACAGTATAATTCACCCCTCCACTTT
>once|TRBV19|TRBJ1-1|TRBD1
CASSITLLGTGDTEAFF
TGTGCCAGTAGTATAACCCTCCTAGGCACAGGGGACACTGAAGCTTTCTTT
>NA|TRBV4-1|TRBJ2-2|NA
CASSRDGRTGELFF
TGCGCCAGCAGCCGGGACGGGAGAACCGGGGAGCTGTTTTTT
>NA|TRBV2|TRBJ1-5|NA
CASSEATRSGQPQHF
TGTGCCAGCAGTGAAGCGACCCGGTCGGGTCAGCCCCAGCATTTT
>NA|TRBV5-1|TRBJ2-6|TRBD1
CASSAPGQPSGANVLTF
TGCGCCAGCAGCGCCCCGGGACAGCCCTCTGGGGCCAACGTCCTGACTTTC
>NA|TRBV25-1|TRBJ2-1|NA
CASSEYIDRNEQFF
TGTGCCAGCAGTGAATATATAGACAGGAATGAGCAGTTCTTC
>NA|TRBV7-2|TRBJ2-5|TRBD2
CASSLPRTSGGAGQTQYF
TGTGCCAGCAGCTTACCGAGGACTAGCGGGGGGGCCGGCCAGACCCAGTACTTC
>NA|TRBV7-9|TRBJ2-2|TRBD1
CASSQKPTGGTGELFF
TGTGCCAGCAGCCAAAAGCCCACAGGGGGCACCGGGGAGCTGTTTTTT
>once|TRBV2|TRBJ2-1|TRBD1
CASAGTGVPNEQFF
TGTGCCAGCGCCGGGACAGGGGTTCCCAATGAGCAGTTCTTC
>NA|TRBV6-5|TRBJ1-1|NA
CASSYSRQMNTEAFF
TGTGCCAGCAGTTACTCGCGTCAAATGAACACTGAAGCTTTCTTT
>NA|TRBV27|TRBJ2-1|NA
CASSAGGSSYNEQFF
TGTGCCAGCAGTGCTGGCGGCAGCTCCTACAATGAGCAGTTCTTC
>NA|TRBV5-1|TRBJ2-1|NA
CASTQGTGLNEQFF
TGCGCCAGCACCCAGGGAACAGGATTGAATGAGCAGTTCTTC
>NA|TRBV12-1|TRBJ2-5|NA
CANLPLAAGDRQETQYF
TGTGCCAATCTACCTCTAGCGGCGGGAGACCGCCAAGAGACCCAGTACTTC
>few|TRBV5-5|TRBJ2-1|NA
CASSPVIAVYNEQFF
TGTGCCAGCAGTCCCGTGATAGCGGTATACAATGAGCAGTTCTTC
>NA|TRBV9|TRBJ2-3|TRBD2
CASSPTSGRGDTQYF
TGTGCCAGCAGCCCAACTAGCGGGAGAGGAGATACGCAGTATTTT
>NA|TRBV4-1|TRBJ2-2|TRBD2
CASSQEGTRPTGELFF
TGCGCCAGCAGCCAAGAGGGGACTAGACCAACCGGGGAGCTGTTTTTT
>NA|TRBV11-3|TRBJ2-3|TRBD1
CASSSSQGVAGDTQYF
TGTGCCAGCAGCTCGAGCCAGGGGGTCGCGGGAGATACGCAGTATTTT
>NA|TRBV19|TRBJ2-1|NA
CASRGTGTLARGNEQFF
TGTGCCAGTAGGGGAACCGGGACTCTCGCCAGGGGGAATGAGCAGTTCTTC
>NA|TRBV24-1|TRBJ2-1|NA
CATSPASESNEQFF
TGTGCCACCAGTCCGGCTAGCGAGAGTAATGAGCAGTTCTTC